Sequencing of this T cell receptor (beta chain) was carried out in a study of blood T cell repertoires in COVID-19. Sequenced by immunoSEQ multiplex PCR; TCRdb stores in-frame clones only, minus some. Seen here are roughly 150,000 clones, 83% observed once, and the top ten hold about 2.1%. The length of the CDR3 is 15 residues. The ends lost 0 bases at V and 7 bases at J; junction bases unmatched: 2. Per the germline V gene, CDR1 is MNHEY and CDR2 is SVGEGT. What was sequenced was peripheral blood. The rearrangement joins TRBV6-2 or TRBV6-3 to TRBJ1-6, with TRBD1 matching 8 bases. The source is a woman of 80 years or more with acute or convalescent COVID-19. CDR3 amino acids: CASSYSWDRNSPLHF. CDR3 bases: TGTGCCAGCAGTTACTCGTGGGACAGGAATTCACCCCTCCACTTT.